The next 3 T cell receptor beta chains were all read from a single sample in a study of T cell repertoires in cytomegalovirus infection. TCRdb independently ran MiXCR on the reads; one entry per CDR3 protein. This table holds more than 350,000 distinct CDR3 sequences, 31% found once. The specimen sequenced was PBMCs. The receptors were sampled from a human donor in good health (CMV status not recorded). Some clones in this sample may be carry-over from other donors' samples.

This clonotype was detected once. J is TRBJ1-1 and V is TRBV2; no clear D. The CDR3 consists of 15 residues. Germline V gene data show CDR1 as SNHLY and CDR2 as FYNNEI. V was cut by 9 bases and J by 5 bases, with 22 bases left in between. The CDR3 nucleotides read TGTGCCAGAAGAAACCCGGGCCCCGCGGGGACTGAAGCTTTCTTT. Its translation: CARRNPGPAGTEAFF.

In its sample, this clonotype was seen many times. This chain joins TRBV7-6 and TRBJ1-2, with TRBD1 identical over 7 bases. CDR3 length: 15 residues. Germline CDR1 reads SGHVS; CDR2 reads FNYEAQ. After removal of 0 bases from V and 6 bases from J, the junction contained 7 bases not matched to a gene. CDR3 loop: CASSLASHRGDGYTF. CDR3 nucleotides: TGTGCCAGCAGCTTAGCGTCTCACAGGGGAGATGGCTACACCTTC. The complete variable domain, with remaining parts taken from reference TRBV7-6 and TRBJ1-2, reads GAGVSQSPRYKVTKRGQDVALRCDPISGHVSLYWYRQALGQGPEFLTYFNYEAQQDKSGLPNDRFSAERPEGSISTLTIQRTEQRDSAMYRCASSLASHRGDGYTFGSGTRLTVV.

V gene TRBV10-3 combines with J gene TRBJ1-1, with 8 bases matching TRBD1. The J segment lost 6 bases and the V segment lost 3 bases, leaving 9 bases of the junction unmatched. This CDR3 region has 15 residues. Germline V CDR1 and CDR2: ENHRY, SYGVKD. The CDR3 DNA follows: TGTGCCATCAGTGACCCCGGCCCAGGGGGCTCTGAAGCTTTCTTT. This sequence encodes CAISDPGPGGSEAFF.